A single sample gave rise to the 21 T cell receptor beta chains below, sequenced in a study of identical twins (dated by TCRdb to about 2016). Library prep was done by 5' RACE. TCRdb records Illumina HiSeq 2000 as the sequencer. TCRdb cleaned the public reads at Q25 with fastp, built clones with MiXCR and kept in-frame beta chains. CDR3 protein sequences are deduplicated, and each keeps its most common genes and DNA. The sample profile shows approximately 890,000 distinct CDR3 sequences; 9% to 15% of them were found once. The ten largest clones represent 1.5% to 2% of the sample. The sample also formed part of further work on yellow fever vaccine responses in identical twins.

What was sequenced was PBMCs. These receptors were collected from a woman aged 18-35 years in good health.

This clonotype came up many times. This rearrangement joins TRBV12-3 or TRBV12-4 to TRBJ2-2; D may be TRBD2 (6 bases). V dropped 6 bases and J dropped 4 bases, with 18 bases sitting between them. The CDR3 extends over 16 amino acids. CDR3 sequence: CASRSQPGLSTGELFF. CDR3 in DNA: TGTGCCAGCAGATCGCAGCCGGGACTCAGCACCGGGGAGCTGTTTTTT.

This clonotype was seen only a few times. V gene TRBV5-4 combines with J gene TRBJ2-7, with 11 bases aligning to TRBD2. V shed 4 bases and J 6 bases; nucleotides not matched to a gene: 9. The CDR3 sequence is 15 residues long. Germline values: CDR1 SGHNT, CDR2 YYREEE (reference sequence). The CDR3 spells CASSNLAGGPTEQYF. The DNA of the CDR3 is TGTGCCAGCAGCAACCTAGCGGGAGGACCTACCGAGCAGTACTTC.

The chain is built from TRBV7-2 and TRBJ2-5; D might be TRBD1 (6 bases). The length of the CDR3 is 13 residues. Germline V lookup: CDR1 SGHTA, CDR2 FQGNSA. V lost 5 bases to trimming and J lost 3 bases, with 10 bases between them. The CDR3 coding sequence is TGTGCCAGCAGCCAACAGGGAAAAGAGACCCAGTACTTC. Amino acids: CASSQQGKETQYF.

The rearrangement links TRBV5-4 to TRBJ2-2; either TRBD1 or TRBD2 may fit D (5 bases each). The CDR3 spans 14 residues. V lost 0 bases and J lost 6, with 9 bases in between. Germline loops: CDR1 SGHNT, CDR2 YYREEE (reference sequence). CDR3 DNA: TGTGCCAGCAGCTTGGGAGGGACCGCCGGGGAGCTGTTTTTT. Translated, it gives CASSLGGTAGELFF.

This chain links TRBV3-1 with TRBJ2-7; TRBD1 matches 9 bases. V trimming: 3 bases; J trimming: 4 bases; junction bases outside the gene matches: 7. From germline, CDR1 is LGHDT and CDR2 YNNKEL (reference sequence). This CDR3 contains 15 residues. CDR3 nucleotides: TGTGCCAGCAGCCAGGCGGGGACAGGGATTTACGAGCAGTACTTC. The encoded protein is CASSQAGTGIYEQYF.

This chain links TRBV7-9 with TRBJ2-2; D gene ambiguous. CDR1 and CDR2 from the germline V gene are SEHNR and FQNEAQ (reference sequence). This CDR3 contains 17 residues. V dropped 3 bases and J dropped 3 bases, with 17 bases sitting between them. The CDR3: CASSFRTAGSYTGELFF. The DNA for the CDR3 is TGTGCCAGCAGCTTTAGAACTGCCGGGTCCTACACCGGGGAGCTGTTTTTT.

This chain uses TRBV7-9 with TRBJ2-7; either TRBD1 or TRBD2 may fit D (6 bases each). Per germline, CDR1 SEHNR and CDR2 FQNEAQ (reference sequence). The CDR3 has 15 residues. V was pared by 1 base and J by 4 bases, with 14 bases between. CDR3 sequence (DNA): TGTGCCAGCAGCTTAGGGGCAGGGGACTTGTACGAGCAGTACTTC. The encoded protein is CASSLGAGDLYEQYF.

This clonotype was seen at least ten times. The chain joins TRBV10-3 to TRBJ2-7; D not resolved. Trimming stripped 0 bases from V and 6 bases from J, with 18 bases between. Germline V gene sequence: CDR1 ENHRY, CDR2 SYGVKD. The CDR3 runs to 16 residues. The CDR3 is CAISESSTDRTSEQYV. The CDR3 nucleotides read TGTGCCATCAGTGAGTCCTCGACGGATCGTACGTCCGAGCAGTACGTC.

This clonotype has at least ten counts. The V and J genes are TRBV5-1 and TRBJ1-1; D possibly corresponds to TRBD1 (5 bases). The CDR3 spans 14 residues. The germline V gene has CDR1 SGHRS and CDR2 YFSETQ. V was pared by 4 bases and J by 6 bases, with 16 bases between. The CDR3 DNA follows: TGCGCCAGCAGCCAGCAGCAGGGAAGGCCTGAAGCTTTCTTT. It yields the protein CASSQQQGRPEAFF.

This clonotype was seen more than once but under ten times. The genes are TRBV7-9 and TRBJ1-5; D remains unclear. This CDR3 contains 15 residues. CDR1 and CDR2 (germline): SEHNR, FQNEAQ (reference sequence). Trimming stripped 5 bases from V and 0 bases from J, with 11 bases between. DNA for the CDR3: TGTGCCAGCAGCGCGGGATTTCTTAGCAATCAGCCCCAGCATTTT. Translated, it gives CASSAGFLSNQPQHF.

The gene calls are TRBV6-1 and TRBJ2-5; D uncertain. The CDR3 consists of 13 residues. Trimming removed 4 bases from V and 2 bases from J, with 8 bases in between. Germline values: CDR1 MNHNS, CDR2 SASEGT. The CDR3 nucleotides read TGTGCCAGCAGTGGTAGTGGTCAAGAGACCCAGTACTTC. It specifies CASSGSGQETQYF.

CDR3 amino acids: CAICLPQGIGVSGANVLTF. The DNA of the CDR3 is TGTGCCATCTGTCTCCCACAGGGAATAGGGGTCTCTGGGGCCAACGTCCTGACTTTC. J is TRBJ2-6 and V is TRBV2; possible D gene TRBD1, 6 bases. This CDR3 is 19 amino acids long. Between the trimmed V and J ends, which lost 10 bases and 0 bases, there was a span of 25 bases. Germline V gene data show CDR1 as SNHLY and CDR2 as FYNNEI.

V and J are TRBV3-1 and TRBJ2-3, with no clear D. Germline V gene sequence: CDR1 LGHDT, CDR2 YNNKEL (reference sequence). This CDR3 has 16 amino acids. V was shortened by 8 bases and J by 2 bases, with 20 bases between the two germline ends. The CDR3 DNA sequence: TGTGCCAGCTCGGTGGGCCTCGGCATGTCCACAGATACGCAGTATTTT. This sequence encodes CASSVGLGMSTDTQYF.

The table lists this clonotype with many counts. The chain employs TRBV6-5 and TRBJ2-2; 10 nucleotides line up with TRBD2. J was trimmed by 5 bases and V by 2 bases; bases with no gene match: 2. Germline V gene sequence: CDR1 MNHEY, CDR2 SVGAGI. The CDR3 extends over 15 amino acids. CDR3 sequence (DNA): TGTGCCAGCAGTTACCCACTAGCGGGAACCGGGGAGCTGTTTTTT. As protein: CASSYPLAGTGELFF.

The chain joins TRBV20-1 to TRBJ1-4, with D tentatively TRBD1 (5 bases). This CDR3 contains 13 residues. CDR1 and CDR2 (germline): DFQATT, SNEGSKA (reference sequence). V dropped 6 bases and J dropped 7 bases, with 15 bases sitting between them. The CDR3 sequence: CSAPDTRGEKLFF. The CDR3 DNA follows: TGCAGTGCCCCGGACACACGGGGTGAAAAACTGTTTTTT.

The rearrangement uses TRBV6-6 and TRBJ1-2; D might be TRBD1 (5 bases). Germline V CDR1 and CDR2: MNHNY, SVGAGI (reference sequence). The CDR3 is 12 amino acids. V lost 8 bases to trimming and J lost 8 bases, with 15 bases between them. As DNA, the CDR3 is TGTGCCAGCCACGGAGGCGGGGGGGGCTACACCTTC. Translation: CASHGGGGGYTF.

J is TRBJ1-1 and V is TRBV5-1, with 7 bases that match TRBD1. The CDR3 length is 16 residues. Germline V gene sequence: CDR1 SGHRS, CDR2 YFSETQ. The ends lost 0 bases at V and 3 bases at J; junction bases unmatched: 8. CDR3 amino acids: CASSLAVTGWDTEAFF. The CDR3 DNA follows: TGCGCCAGCAGCTTGGCGGTGACAGGGTGGGACACTGAAGCTTTCTTT. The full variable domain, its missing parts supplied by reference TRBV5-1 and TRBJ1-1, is KAGVTQTPRYLIKTRGQQVTLSCSPISGHRSVSWYQQTPGQGLQFLFEYFSETQRNKGNFPGRFSGRQFSNSRSEMNVSTLELGDSALYLCASSLAVTGWDTEAFFGQGTRLTVV.

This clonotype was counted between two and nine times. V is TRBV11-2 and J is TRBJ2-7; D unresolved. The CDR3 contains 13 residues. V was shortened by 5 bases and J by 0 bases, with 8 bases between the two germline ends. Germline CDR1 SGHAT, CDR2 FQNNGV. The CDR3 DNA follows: TGTGCCAGCAGCACCTCCTCCTCCTACGAGCAGTACGTC. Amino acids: CASSTSSSYEQYV.

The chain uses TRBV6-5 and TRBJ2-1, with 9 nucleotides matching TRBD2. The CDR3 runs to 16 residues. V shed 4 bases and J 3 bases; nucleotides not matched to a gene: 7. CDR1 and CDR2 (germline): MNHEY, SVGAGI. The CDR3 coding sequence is TGTGCCAGCAGTTCCTCCGGGACTAGCATCTACAATGAGCAGTTCTTC. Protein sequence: CASSSSGTSIYNEQFF.

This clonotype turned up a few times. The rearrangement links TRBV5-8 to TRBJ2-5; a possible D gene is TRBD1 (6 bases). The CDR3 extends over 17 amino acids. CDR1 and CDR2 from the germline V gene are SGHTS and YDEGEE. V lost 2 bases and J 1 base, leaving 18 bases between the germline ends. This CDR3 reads CASSFHGQRKGQETQYF. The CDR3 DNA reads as TGTGCCAGCAGCTTCCACGGACAGCGCAAAGGCCAAGAGACCCAGTACTTC.

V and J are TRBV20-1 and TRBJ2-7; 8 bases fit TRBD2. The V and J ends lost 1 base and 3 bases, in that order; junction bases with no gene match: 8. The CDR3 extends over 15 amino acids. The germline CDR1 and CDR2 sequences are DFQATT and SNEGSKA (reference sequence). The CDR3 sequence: CSARGERESLYEQYF. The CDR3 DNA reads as TGCAGTGCTAGAGGGGAGCGGGAGTCCCTCTACGAGCAGTACTTC.